One sample yielded the 5 T cell receptor beta chains listed below, sequenced in a study of blood T cells in healthy people across ages. The use of a sample-barcoded 5' primer and a J-beta primer mix characterized a second PCR of about 7 to 12 cycles. TCRdb used MiXCR to reprocess the 5' RACE reads, holding one entry per CDR3 protein. Of approximately 690,000 distinct CDR3 sequences listed, approximately 59% are singletons. The sequencing sample was made of blood. Every receptor here comes from a man in his 60s in good health.

This rearrangement joins TRBV21-1 to TRBJ2-7; no DNA check was done on the table's D call, TRBD1. TRBV21-1 is a pseudogene. CDR3 length: 14 residues. The CDR3 DNA sequence: TGTGCCAGCAGTGCGACAGGGTGCTCCTACGAGCAGTACTTC. Residues: CASSATGCSYEQYF.

The CDR3 region has the DNA TGTGCCAGCAGTTTAACCCCAACTAGCGGGGGAGGCAATGAGCAGTTCTTC. It encodes CASSLTPTSGGGNEQFF. V usage is TRBV12-3 or TRBV12-4 and J usage is TRBJ2-1; 11 bases map to TRBD2. V shed 2 bases and J 6 bases; nucleotides not matched to a gene: 9. The CDR3 has 17 amino acids.

The V gene is TRBV5-1, the J gene TRBJ2-1; D is uncertain. CDR1 and CDR2 (germline): SGHRS, YFSETQ. V gave up 0 bases and J gave up 3 bases, with 10 bases separating them. CDR3 length: 15 amino acids. The CDR3 spells CASSLALVSYNEQFF. CDR3 nucleotide sequence: TGCGCCAGCAGCTTGGCCTTAGTTAGCTACAATGAGCAGTTCTTC.

This clonotype occurred many times. DNA for the CDR3: TGTGCCAGCAGCCCCAACAGGGGGATTGGAATCGATACGCAGTATTTT. Amino acids: CASSPNRGIGIDTQYF. This sequence joins TRBV7-2 and TRBJ2-3; TRBD1 aligns across 8 bases. From germline, CDR1 is SGHTA and CDR2 FQGNSA. The trim removed 5 bases at V and 6 bases at J, leaving 13 bases unmatched. The CDR3 totals 16 residues.

For the CDR3, the DNA is TGTGCCAGCACCCCTGCGTCCGTTTCGAACACCGGGGAGCTGTTTTTT. Amino acid sequence: CASTPASVSNTGELFF. V gene TRBV7-2 combines with J gene TRBJ2-2, with D hard to call. V dropped 7 bases and J dropped 0 bases, with 15 bases sitting between them. CDR1 and CDR2 from the germline V gene are SGHTA and FQGNSA. The CDR3 has 16 residues.